This note documents a single T cell receptor (beta chain) sequence. What it binds is not known. These data originate in a study of CD8 T cells in ankylosing spondylitis. Study-wide results and limits: Several highly homologous variants made up a TCR beta motif that seemed to typify ankylosing spondylitis blood. Matched synovial fluid from ankylosing spondylitis patients was reported to be enriched for disease-linked clones.

MiXCR was run by TCRdb on the 5' RACE reads, yielding one entry per CDR3 protein. Counted here are about 800,000 distinct CDR3 sequences, 12% occurring once; the ten biggest clones make up approximately 0.46%. The V end lost 5 bases, the J end lost 4 bases, and 9 bases lay between the germline ends. CDR1 MNHEY and CDR2 SVGEGT come from the germline V gene. CDR3 length: 12 residues. The chain recombines TRBV6-2 or TRBV6-3 with TRBJ2-7, with D unclear. What was sequenced was blood, either unsorted or a sorted T cell fraction (not recorded which). This TCR was recovered from a male donor with ankylosing spondylitis. The CDR3 bases are TGTGCCAGCAGTAATTCGAGATACGAGCAGTACTTC. It translates to CASSNSRYEQYF.